This T cell receptor (beta chain) was identified in a study of blood T cells in healthy people across ages. It was with a sample-barcoded 5' primer and a J-beta primer mix that a second PCR of roughly 7 to 11 cycles was run. A single record per CDR3 protein comes from TCRdb applying MiXCR to the 5' RACE reads. The data show around 990,000 distinct CDR3 sequences, with about 25% seen just once and about 0.8% held by the top ten. The germline V and J ends were trimmed by 1 base and 5 bases, with 11 bases remaining between them. The CDR3 is 15 residues long. CDR1 SEHNR and CDR2 FQNEAQ come from the germline V gene (reference sequence). The same specimen was also included in a second study, on T cells of mothers and their children.

The clonotype comes from a girl under 10 years old in good health. Sequenced: blood. The chain recombines TRBV7-9 with TRBJ2-2; D unresolved. Here the CDR3 DNA reads TGTGCCAGCAGCTTAGAGACGGATGGGACCGGGGAGCTGTTTTTT. This translates into CASSLETDGTGELFF.